Included here is one T cell receptor beta chain sequence, with context. These data belong to a study of CD8 T cells in Susac syndrome. Study background: At blood draw, Susac syndrome patients were therapy-naive, on corticosteroids, or on intravenous immunoglobulin alone.

Reverse transcription of roughly 0.45 to 1 ug RNA used random hexamers. From the immunoSEQ multiplex PCR reads, TCRdb called clonotypes with MiXCR, one entry per CDR3 protein. This sample carries over 120,000 distinct CDR3 sequences, 95% of them seen once, and the ten largest clones take roughly 0.14%. After removal of 5 bases from V and 2 bases from J, the junction contained 17 bases not matched to a gene. CDR3 size: 19 residues. Germline CDR1 is DFQATT and CDR2 is SNEGSKA (reference sequence). The sequence came from a human donor with Susac syndrome. Sequenced sample: CD4+ T cells from PBMCs. The V call is TRBV20-1, the J call TRBJ2-1, with TRBD2 matching 11 bases. This CDR3 reads CSAGPQLTSGGTTYNEQFF. The CDR3 coding sequence is TGCAGTGCTGGCCCCCAGTTAACTAGCGGGGGAACTACCTACAATGAGCAGTTCTTC.